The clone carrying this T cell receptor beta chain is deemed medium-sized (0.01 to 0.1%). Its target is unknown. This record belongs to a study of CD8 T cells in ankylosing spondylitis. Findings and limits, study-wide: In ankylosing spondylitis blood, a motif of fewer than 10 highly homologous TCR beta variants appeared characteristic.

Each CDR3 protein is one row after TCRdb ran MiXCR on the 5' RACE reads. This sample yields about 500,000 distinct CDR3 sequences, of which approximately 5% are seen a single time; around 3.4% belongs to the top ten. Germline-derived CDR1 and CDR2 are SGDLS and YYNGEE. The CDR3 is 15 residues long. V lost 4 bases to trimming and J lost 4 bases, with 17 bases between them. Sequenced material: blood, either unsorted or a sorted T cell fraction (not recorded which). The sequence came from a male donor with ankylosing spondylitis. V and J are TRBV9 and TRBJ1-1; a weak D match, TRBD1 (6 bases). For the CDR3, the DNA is TGTGCCAGCAGCTCTCGACAGGCTATCTCCACTGAAGCTTTCTTT. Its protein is CASSSRQAISTEAFF.